The 20 T cell receptor beta chains below all came from one sample that was sequenced in a study of CD8+CD57+ T cells in acquired aplastic anemia. Patients selected for sequencing had displayed CD8+CD57+ cell expansion by flow cytometry. Genomic DNA acted as the template from which TCR beta VDJ combination and CDR3 sequence profiling were carried out. MiXCR was run by TCRdb on the reads, yielding one entry per CDR3 protein. The sample holds approximately 95,000 distinct CDR3 sequences; about 67% are singletons and the top ten take around three fifths. Material: sorted CD4+, CD8+, or CD8+CD57+ T cells (not recorded which) from PBMCs. These receptors originate from a human donor with aplastic anemia.

The chain is built from TRBV10-1 and TRBJ2-3; D could derive from TRBD1 or TRBD2 (5 bases each). The germline V gene encodes CDR1 WNHNN and CDR2 SYGVQD (reference sequence). The germline V and J ends were trimmed by 8 bases and 2 bases, with 8 bases remaining between them. The CDR3 has 12 residues. The CDR3 DNA sequence: TGCGCCAGCGCCGGGACCACAGATACGCAGTATTTT. Its translation: CASAGTTDTQYF.

V and J are TRBV19 and TRBJ2-1, with D maybe TRBD1 (5 bases). The CDR3 consists of 12 residues. CDR1 is LNHDA and CDR2 is SQIVND in the germline V gene (reference sequence). Trimming cost V 2 bases and J 8 bases, with 7 bases left between them. The CDR3 spells CASSIWGHEQFF. The CDR3 DNA is TGTGCCAGTAGTATATGGGGCCATGAGCAGTTCTTC.

This clonotype was observed once. An end of the junction differs from the germline gene, which may be a read error. The chain uses TRBV10-2 and TRBJ1-1, with TRBD1 matching over 8 bases. Germline CDR1 and CDR2: WSHSY and SAAADI. The CDR3 is made up of 13 amino acids. The CDR3 loop reads CANSEQGGTEAFF. As DNA, the CDR3 is TGCGCCAACAGTGAACAGGGGGGCACTGAAGCTTTCTTT.

The chain employs TRBV20-1 and TRBJ1-1; no definite D call. Germline-derived CDR1 and CDR2 are DFQATT and SNEGSKA (reference sequence). The CDR3 loop spans 13 amino acids. Deletions cut 0 bases from V and 1 base from J, with 6 bases between. This CDR3 reads CSARDQSNTEAFF. The CDR3 DNA follows: TGCAGTGCTAGAGATCAATCGAACACTGAAGCTTTCTTT.

This clonotype was recorded a few times. The chain recombines TRBV29-1 with TRBJ2-3, with 9 positions matching TRBD2. CDR3 length: 17 amino acids. Trimming at V came to 1 base and at J to 4 bases, leaving 12 bases not matched to a gene. Germline V lookup: CDR1 SQVTM, CDR2 ANQGSEA. The CDR3 sequence is CSVEVGGRAGKADTQYF. In nucleotides, the CDR3 is TGCAGCGTTGAAGTGGGCGGGAGGGCCGGAAAGGCAGATACGCAGTATTTT.

This chain links TRBV9 with TRBJ2-5; D perhaps matches TRBD2 (5 bases). The V end was cut by 2 bases, the J end by 5 bases, with 13 bases between. The CDR3 has 14 residues. Germline V CDR1 and CDR2: SGDLS, YYNGEE. In DNA form, the CDR3 reads TGTGCCAGCAGCGTTAGAGGGCGGAGCGAGACCCAGTACTTC. Translating gives CASSVRGRSETQYF. Full variable domain (rest looked up from reference TRBV9 and TRBJ2-5): DSGVTQTPKHLITATGQRVTLRCSPRSGDLSVYWYQQSLDQGLQFLIQYYNGEERAKGNILERFSAQQFPDLHSELNLSSLELGDSALYFCASSVRGRSETQYFGPGTRLLVL.

On this clonotype: An end of the junction differs from the germline gene, which may be a read error. This chain joins TRBV7-7 and TRBJ2-5; no clear D. Germline-derived CDR1 and CDR2 are SSHAT and FNYEAQ (reference sequence). The CDR3 sequence is 13 residues long. This CDR3 is CASSPNRQETQYF. For the CDR3, the DNA is TGTGCTAGCAGCCCCAACAGACAAGAGACCCAGTACTTC.

This clonotype has just a few counts. This chain links TRBV20-1 with TRBJ2-7, with TRBD1 identical over 9 bases. After removal of 3 bases from V and 7 bases from J, the junction contained 1 base not matched to a gene. This CDR3 contains 11 residues. The germline gives CDR1 DFQATT, CDR2 SNEGSKA (reference sequence). CDR3 bases: TGCAGTGCTAGGGGACAGGGAGAGCAGTACTTC. This encodes CSARGQGEQYF.

The chain uses TRBV24-1 and TRBJ2-1, with 10 bases matching TRBD2. Germline V CDR1 and CDR2: KGHDR, SFDVKD. The CDR3 contains 16 residues. V was clipped by 7 bases and J by 2 bases; unmatched bases: 7. CDR3 amino acids: CATSLPGLAAYNEQFF. Here the CDR3 DNA reads TGTGCCACCAGCTTGCCAGGACTAGCGGCCTACAATGAGCAGTTCTTC.

This chain uses TRBV7-8 with TRBJ2-4; TRBD2 might be the D (5 bases). The CDR3 loop spans 17 amino acids. In germline, CDR1 is SGHVS, CDR2 FQNEAQ. The V and J ends lost 5 bases and 0 bases respectively, with 17 bases between them. The CDR3 reads CASSDARSGLAKNIQYF. CDR3 DNA: TGTGCCAGCAGCGATGCCCGGTCGGGATTAGCCAAAAACATTCAGTACTTC.

The rearrangement uses TRBV2 and TRBJ1-5; D ambiguous. The length of the CDR3 is 13 residues. Trimming cost V 2 bases and J 4 bases, with 6 bases left between them. Germline CDR1 reads SNHLY; CDR2 reads FYNNEI. CDR3 in DNA: TGTGCCAGCAGTGAAATGGGGAATCAGCCCCAGCATTTT. It specifies CASSEMGNQPQHF.

The V and J genes are TRBV24-1 and TRBJ2-2; TRBD2 matches 10 bases. V lost 12 bases to trimming and J lost 5 bases; unmatched junction nucleotides: 8. Germline loops: CDR1 KGHDR, CDR2 SFDVKD. The CDR3 is made up of 14 amino acids. The CDR3 loop is CASSAGGRTGELFF. CDR3 in DNA: TGTGCCTCTTCAGCGGGGGGGCGTACCGGGGAGCTGTTTTTT.

This chain links TRBV4-1 with TRBJ2-1, with 8 bases identical to TRBD2. The CDR3 runs to 17 residues. Germline V gene data show CDR1 as MGHRA and CDR2 as YSYEKL. Losses at the gene ends were 0 bases for V and 4 bases for J; bases not matched to a gene: 8. The CDR3 DNA follows: TGCGCCAGCAGCCAAGATTCCGGGAGGGGATATTACAATGAGCAGTTCTTC. It yields the protein CASSQDSGRGYYNEQFF.

This clonotype showed up just once. This CDR3 is CSGVGTSGLDTQYF. Here the CDR3 DNA reads TGCAGTGGGGTTGGGACTAGCGGGTTAGATACGCAGTATTTT. The genes are TRBV20-1 and TRBJ2-3, with 12 bases identical to TRBD2. The CDR3 covers 14 residues. CDR1 DFQATT and CDR2 SNEGSKA come from the germline V gene (reference sequence). The junction had 7 bases not matched to a gene; V was cut back by 7 bases and J by 5 bases.

This clonotype was observed many times. V usage is TRBV19 and J usage is TRBJ2-2; no reliable D call. From germline, CDR1 is LNHDA and CDR2 SQIVND (reference sequence). The CDR3 is 13 residues long. Trimming shortened V by 7 bases and J by 7 bases, and 13 bases separated the two germline ends. CDR3 DNA: TGTGCCAGTACCCCGGGTTATGTCGGGGAGCTGTTTTTT. Protein sequence: CASTPGYVGELFF. Filled out from reference TRBV19 and TRBJ2-2, the complete variable domain reads DGGITQSPKYLFRKEGQNVTLSCEQNLNHDAMYWYRQDPGQGLRLIYYSQIVNDFQKGDIAEGYSVSREKKESFPLTVTSAQKNPTAFYLCASTPGYVGELFFGEGSRLTVL.

There are many counts of this clonotype. CDR3 coding DNA: TGTGCCAGCGAGGGGTCCGGTGGCGGGGTCACGCTCGGGGAGCTGTTTTTT. It yields the protein CASEGSGGGVTLGELFF. The chain joins TRBV19 to TRBJ2-2, with D perhaps matching TRBD2 (6 bases). CDR1 and CDR2 (germline): LNHDA, SQIVND (reference sequence). The CDR3 consists of 17 residues. V was trimmed by 9 bases and J by 7 bases, leaving 27 bases between them.

The chain is built from TRBV25-1 and TRBJ2-3; possibly TRBD2 for D (6 bases). This CDR3 comprises 15 residues. CDR1 and CDR2 (germline): MGHDK, SYGVNS. V was pared by 11 bases and J by 0 bases, with 18 bases between. The CDR3 reads CASVEGGTSTDTQYF. The CDR3 nucleotides read TGTGCCTCAGTGGAGGGTGGGACTAGCACAGATACGCAGTATTTT.

The chain has TRBV2 and TRBJ1-1; TRBD1 aligns across 7 bases. V was clipped by 7 bases and J by 11 bases; unmatched bases: 7. This CDR3 region has 11 residues. In germline, CDR1 is SNHLY, CDR2 FYNNEI. DNA for the CDR3: TGTGCCAGCAAAATAGACAGGGCTGCTTTCTTT. Amino acid sequence: CASKIDRAAFF.

V gene TRBV10-3 combines with J gene TRBJ2-7; 9 bases line up with TRBD2. The CDR3 spans 16 residues. Germline loops: CDR1 ENHRY, CDR2 SYGVKD. After removal of 4 bases from V and 4 bases from J, the junction contained 11 bases not matched to a gene. The CDR3 DNA reads as TGTGCCATCAGTGTTGATGCGGGAGGGCCTAAGTACGAGCAGTACTTC. Protein sequence: CAISVDAGGPKYEQYF.

The chain couples TRBV24-1 to TRBJ2-1; no firm D call. The ends were cut back, 5 bases at V and 0 bases at J, with 16 bases in the middle. The germline V gene encodes CDR1 KGHDR and CDR2 SFDVKD. CDR3 length equals 17 residues. The CDR3: CATSAPVNFRSYNEQFF. CDR3 DNA: TGTGCCACCAGTGCCCCCGTTAACTTCCGCTCCTACAATGAGCAGTTCTTC.